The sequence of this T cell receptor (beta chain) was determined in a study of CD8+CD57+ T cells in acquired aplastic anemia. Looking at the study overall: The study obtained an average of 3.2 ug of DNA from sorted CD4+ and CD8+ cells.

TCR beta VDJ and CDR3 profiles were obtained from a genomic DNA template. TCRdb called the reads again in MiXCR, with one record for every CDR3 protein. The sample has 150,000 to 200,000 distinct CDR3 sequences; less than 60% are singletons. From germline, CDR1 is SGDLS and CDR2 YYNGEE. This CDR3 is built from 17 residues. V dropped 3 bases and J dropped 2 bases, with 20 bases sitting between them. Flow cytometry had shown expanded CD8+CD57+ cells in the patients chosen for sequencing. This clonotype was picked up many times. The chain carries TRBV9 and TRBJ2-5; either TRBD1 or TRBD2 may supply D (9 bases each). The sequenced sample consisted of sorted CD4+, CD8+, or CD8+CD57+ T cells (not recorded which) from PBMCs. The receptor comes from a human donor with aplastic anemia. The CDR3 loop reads CASSAGQGTSKQETQYF. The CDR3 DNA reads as TGTGCCAGCAGCGCCGGACAGGGGACTAGCAAGCAAGAGACCCAGTACTTC.